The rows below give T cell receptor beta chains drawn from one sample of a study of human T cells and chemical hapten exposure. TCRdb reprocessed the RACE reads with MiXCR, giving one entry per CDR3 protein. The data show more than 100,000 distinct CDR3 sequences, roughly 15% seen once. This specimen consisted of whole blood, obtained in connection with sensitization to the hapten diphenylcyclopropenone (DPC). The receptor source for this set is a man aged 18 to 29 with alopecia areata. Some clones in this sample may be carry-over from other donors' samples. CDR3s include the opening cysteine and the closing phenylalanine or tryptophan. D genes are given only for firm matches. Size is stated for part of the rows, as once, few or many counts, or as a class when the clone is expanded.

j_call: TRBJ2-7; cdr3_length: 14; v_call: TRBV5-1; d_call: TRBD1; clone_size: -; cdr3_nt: TGCGCCAGCAGCTGGCGGACAGGCAGGAACGAGCAGTACTTC; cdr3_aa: CASSWRTGRNEQYF
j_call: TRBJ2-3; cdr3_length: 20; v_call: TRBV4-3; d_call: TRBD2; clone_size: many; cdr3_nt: TGCGCCAGCAGCCAAGATATGGCAGGGGCAACTAGCGGGGGGTCAGATACGCAGTATTTT; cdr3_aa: CASSQDMAGATSGGSDTQYF
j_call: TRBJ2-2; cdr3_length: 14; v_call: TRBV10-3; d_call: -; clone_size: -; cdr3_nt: TGTGCCATCATGGCGGGCACCAACACCGGGGAGCTGTTTTTT; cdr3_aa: CAIMAGTNTGELFF
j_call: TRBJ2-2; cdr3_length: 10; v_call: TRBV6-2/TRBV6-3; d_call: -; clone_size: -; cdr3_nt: TGTGCCAGCAGCGGAGGGGAGCTGTTTTTT; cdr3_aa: CASSGGELFF
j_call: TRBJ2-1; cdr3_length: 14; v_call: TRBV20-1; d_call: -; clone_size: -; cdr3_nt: TGCAGTGCCCGGGGGCTAGTGGGATACAATGAGCAGTTCTTC; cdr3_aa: CSARGLVGYNEQFF
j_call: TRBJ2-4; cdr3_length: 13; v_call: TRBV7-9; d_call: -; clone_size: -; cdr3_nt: TGTGCCAGCAGCTTAGCGGGGAGAAACATTCAGTACTTC; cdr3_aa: CASSLAGRNIQYF
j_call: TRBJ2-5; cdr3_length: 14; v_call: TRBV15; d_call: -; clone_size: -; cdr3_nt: TGTGCCACCAGCAGAGATAACAGACGAGAGACCCAGTACTTC; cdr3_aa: CATSRDNRRETQYF
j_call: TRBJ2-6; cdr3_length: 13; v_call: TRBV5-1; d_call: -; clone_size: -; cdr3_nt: TGCGCCAGCGCCCCCGACGGGGCCAACGTCCTGACTTTC; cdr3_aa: CASAPDGANVLTF
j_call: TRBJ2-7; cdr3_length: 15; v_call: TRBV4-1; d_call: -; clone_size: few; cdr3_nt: TGCGCCAGCAGCCAAGACCGGACAGAGAACTACGAGCAGTACTTC; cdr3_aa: CASSQDRTENYEQYF
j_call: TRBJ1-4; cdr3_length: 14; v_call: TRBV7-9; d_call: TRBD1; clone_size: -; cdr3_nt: TGTGCCAGCAGTCGACCGGGACAGGACGAAAAACTGTTTTTT; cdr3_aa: CASSRPGQDEKLFF
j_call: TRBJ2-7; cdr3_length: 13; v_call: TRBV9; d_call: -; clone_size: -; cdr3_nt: TGTGCCAGCAGCGCCGGAGACGGCTACGAGCAGTACTTC; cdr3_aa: CASSAGDGYEQYF
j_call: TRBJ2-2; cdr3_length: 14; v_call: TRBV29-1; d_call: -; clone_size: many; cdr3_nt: TGCAGCGCCGTACAGGGTGACGGCGCCGGGGAGCTGTTTTTT; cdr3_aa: CSAVQGDGAGELFF
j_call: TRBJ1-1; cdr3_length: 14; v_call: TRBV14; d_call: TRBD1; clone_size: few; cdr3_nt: TGTGCCAGCAGCCACTTCGACAGGGACGCTGAAGCTTTCTTT; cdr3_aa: CASSHFDRDAEAFF
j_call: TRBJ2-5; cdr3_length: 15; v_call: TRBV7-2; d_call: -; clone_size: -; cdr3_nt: TGTGCCAGCAGCTTACGGATCGGGGCCCAAGAGACCCAGTACTTC; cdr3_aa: CASSLRIGAQETQYF
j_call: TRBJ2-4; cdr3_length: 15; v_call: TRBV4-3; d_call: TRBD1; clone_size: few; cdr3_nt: TGCGCCAGCAGCCAAGATAAGACAGGGGGAAACATTCAGTACTTC; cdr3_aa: CASSQDKTGGNIQYF
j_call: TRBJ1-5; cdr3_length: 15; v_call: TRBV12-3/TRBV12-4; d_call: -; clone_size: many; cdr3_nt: TGTGCCAGCAGCCATGACAACACCTGGGATCAGCCCCAGCATTTT; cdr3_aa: CASSHDNTWDQPQHF
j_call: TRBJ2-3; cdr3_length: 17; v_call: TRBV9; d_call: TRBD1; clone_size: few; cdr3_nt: TGTGCCAGCAGCGTAGATGGGACAGGGGATAGCACAGATACGCAGTATTTT; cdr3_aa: CASSVDGTGDSTDTQYF
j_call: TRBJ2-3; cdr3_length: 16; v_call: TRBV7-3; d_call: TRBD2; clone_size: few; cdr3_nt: TGTGCCAGCAGCTCTCCGTTCGGCGGGGGAGGAGATACGCAGTATTTT; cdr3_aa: CASSSPFGGGGDTQYF
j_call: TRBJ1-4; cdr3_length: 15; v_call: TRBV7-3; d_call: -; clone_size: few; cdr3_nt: TGTGCCAGCAGCTTAAACGGGGATCCTAATGAAAAACTGTTTTTT; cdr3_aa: CASSLNGDPNEKLFF
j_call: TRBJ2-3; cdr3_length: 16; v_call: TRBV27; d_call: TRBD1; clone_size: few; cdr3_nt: TGTGCCAGCAGTCCTTTCCGGGACAGGGACGCAGATACGCAGTATTTT; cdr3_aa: CASSPFRDRDADTQYF
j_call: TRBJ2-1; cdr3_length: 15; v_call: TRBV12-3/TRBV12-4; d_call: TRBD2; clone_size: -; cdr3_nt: TGTGCCAGCAGTTTACAGCGGGGGGGCTACAATGAGCAGTTCTTC; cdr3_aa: CASSLQRGGYNEQFF
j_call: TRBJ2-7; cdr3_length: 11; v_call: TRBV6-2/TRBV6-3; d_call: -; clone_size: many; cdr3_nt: TGTGCCAGCGGGTCGACCTCAGAGCAGTACTTC; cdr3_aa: CASGSTSEQYF
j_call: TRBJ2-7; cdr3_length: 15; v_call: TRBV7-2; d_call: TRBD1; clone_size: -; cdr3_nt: TGTGCCAGCAGCCGCCGGGACAGGGGAAATTACGAGCAGTACTTC; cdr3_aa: CASSRRDRGNYEQYF
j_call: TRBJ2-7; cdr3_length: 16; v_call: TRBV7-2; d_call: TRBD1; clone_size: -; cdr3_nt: TGTGCCAGCAGCTTAGGGACAGGGGGCGCACGTTCCGAGCAGTACTTC; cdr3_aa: CASSLGTGGARSEQYF
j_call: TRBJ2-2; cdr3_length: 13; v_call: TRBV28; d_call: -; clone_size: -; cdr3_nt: TGTGCCTCGCGGGATACGTCAGCCGGGGAGCTGTTTTTT; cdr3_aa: CASRDTSAGELFF
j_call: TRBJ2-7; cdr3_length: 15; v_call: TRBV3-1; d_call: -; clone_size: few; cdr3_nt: TGTGCCAGCAGCCAAGATCGAGGCGAGGGAGACGAGCAGTACTTC; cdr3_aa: CASSQDRGEGDEQYF
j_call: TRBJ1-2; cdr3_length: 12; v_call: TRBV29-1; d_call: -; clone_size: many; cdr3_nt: TGCAGCGTTGGGGAGCTACACTATGGCTACACCTTC; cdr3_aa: CSVGELHYGYTF
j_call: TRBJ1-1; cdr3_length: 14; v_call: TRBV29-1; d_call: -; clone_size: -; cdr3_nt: TGCAGCCTATCTAAGAGGGCTGAGAGCACTGAAGCTTTCTTT; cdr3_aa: CSLSKRAESTEAFF
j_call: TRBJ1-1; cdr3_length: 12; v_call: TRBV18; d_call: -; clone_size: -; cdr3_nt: TGTGCCAGCTCACTCGGCACGCTTGGGGCTTTCTTT; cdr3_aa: CASSLGTLGAFF
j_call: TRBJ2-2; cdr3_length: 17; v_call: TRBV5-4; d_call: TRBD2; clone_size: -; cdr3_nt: TGTGCCAGCAGACGCGGGACTAGCGGACCTAACACCGGGGAGCTGTTTTTT; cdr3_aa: CASRRGTSGPNTGELFF
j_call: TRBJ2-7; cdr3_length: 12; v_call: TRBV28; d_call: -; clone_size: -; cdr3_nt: TGTGCCAGCAGTTTACTCCGGCAGGAGCAGTACTTC; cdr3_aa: CASSLLRQEQYF
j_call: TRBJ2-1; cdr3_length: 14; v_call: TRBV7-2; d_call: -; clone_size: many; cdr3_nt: TGTGCCAGCAGCTTAGGCGGGGGCAGTAATGAGCAGTTCTTC; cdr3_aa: CASSLGGGSNEQFF
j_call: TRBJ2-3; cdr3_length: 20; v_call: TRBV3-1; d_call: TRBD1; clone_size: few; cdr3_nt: TGTGCCAGCAGCCAAGATAAGTCACGCTGGGGGACAGGGCCGGGAGATACGCAGTATTTT; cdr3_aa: CASSQDKSRWGTGPGDTQYF
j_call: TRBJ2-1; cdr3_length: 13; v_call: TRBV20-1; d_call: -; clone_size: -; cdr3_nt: TGCAGTGCTAGGTTCCAGATGAACAATGAGCAGTTCTTC; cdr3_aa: CSARFQMNNEQFF
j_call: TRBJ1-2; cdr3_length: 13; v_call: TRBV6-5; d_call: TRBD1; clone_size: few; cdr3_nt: TGTGCCAGCAGCCAGGGGGTAGACGATGGCTACACCTTC; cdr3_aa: CASSQGVDDGYTF
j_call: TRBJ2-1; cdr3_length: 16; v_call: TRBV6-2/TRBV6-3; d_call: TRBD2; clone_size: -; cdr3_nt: TGTGCCAGCAGTTTAACTAGGGGAGGGGCCTACAATGAGCAGTTCTTC; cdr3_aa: CASSLTRGGAYNEQFF
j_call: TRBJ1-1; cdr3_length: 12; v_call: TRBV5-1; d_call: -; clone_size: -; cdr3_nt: TGCGCCAGCAGAGCAGGGGTGACTGAAGCTTTCTTT; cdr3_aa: CASRAGVTEAFF
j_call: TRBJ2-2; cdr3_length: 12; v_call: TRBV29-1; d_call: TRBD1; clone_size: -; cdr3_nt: TGCAGCGGACAGGGGGCCACCGGGGAGCTGTTTTTT; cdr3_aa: CSGQGATGELFF
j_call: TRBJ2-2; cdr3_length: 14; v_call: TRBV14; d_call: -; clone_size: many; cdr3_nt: TGTGCCAGCAGCCCGGACTTGAGGACCGGGGAGCTGTTTTTT; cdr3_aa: CASSPDLRTGELFF
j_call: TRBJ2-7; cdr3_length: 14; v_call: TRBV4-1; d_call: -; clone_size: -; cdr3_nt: TGCGCCAGCAGCCAAGGGATCAGTCATCTGGAGCAGTACTTC; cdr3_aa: CASSQGISHLEQYF
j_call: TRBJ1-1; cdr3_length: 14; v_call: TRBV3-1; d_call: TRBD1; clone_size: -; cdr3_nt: TGTGCCAGCAGCCTCCGGGACAGGGGGCTCGAGGCTTTCTTT; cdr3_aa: CASSLRDRGLEAFF
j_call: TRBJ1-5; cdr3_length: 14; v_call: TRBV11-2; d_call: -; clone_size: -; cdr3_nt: TGTGCCAGCGGCTTCGACAGAAATTATCAGCCCCAGCATTTT; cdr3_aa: CASGFDRNYQPQHF